This T cell receptor (beta chain) emerged from a study of blood T cell repertoires in COVID-19. On the study more broadly: Acute-phase and convalescent COVID-19 samples originated in the United States, Italy and Spain. The analysed material was cDNA or gDNA that came from T cells, B-cell-depleted T cells, or PBMCs.

Germline CDR1 reads LGHDT; CDR2 reads YNNKEL (reference sequence). The CDR3 is 16 residues long. With 1 base clipped from V and 6 bases from J, the junction kept 7 bases outside the gene matches. In the study's own analysis: Estimation of nucleated cell counts relied on the amplification of reference gene primers. Method: immunoSEQ multiplex PCR; TCRdb's copy keeps in-frame clones and lacks some. Clone size and the V and J calls come from that table; the DNA yielded D and trimming. This sample has over 600,000 clones; just under 90% occur once, and the top ten carry approximately 0.3%. Sequencing was carried out using peripheral blood. This chain joins TRBV3-1 (or the pseudogene TRBV3-2) and TRBJ2-3; the match to TRBD2 covers 10 bases. The clonotype comes from a young woman with acute or convalescent COVID-19. The DNA for the CDR3 is TGTGCCAGCAGCCAAGCCAGCGGGGGGGCATGGGATACGCAGTATTTT. This gives the protein CASSQASGGAWDTQYF.